This T cell receptor (beta chain) was retrieved from a study of T cells in Graves' hyperthyroidism and ophthalmopathy (dated by TCRdb to between 2019 and 2020). About the full investigation: To identify TCR V-J signatures that set the groups apart, the researchers used a discovery cohort of approximately 98 patients, made up of under 45 with Graves' ophthalmopathy and 55 to 65 with stable Graves' hyperthyroidism. The roughly 100 discovery patients were randomly split 7:3 into training and test sets. The study also compared thyroid tissue and blood T-cell repertoires from about six Graves' hyperthyroidism patients. Prospective prediction of ophthalmopathy was tested in an independent validation cohort consisting of 18 hyperthyroidism patients and some 16 patients who later progressed to ophthalmopathy. TCR Vbeta CDR3 sequencing of approximately 140 peripheral blood samples (43 ophthalmopathy, about 75 hyperthyroidism and roughly 17 progressor patients) is reported in the paper. After blood sampling, hyperthyroidism patients were treated with methimazole at a starting dose of 30 mg daily, and ophthalmopathy patients were treated with high-dose intravenous methylprednisolone.

The TCR beta CDR3 regions were amplified from the RNA transcripts. The first round of RT-PCR for the TCR CDR3 was performed with the HTBI primer set and the Qiagen OneStep RT-PCR kit. The libraries were constructed in a second round of multiplex PCR and then size-selected and purified. Libraries were sequenced paired-end with 100 bp reads on an Illumina HiSeq2000. On the study's bioinformatics: SOAPnuke was used to process the raw data, throwing out any read that contained adapters or uncalled bases, had a mean Phred below 15, or lacked an exact constant-primer or identifier match. High-quality paired reads were merged using COPE v1.2.5, and each unique nucleotide sequence was defined as a clonotype. Clonotypes were aligned to IMGT TRBV, TRBD and TRBJ reference segments using MiTCR v1.1. The analysis was restricted to V-J combinations with a frequency above 0.0001, which together covered 99.2% of the repertoires. The TCS score was defined as the ratio of F50 (clonal expansion) to E x V (chaos), calculated using BLOSUM62-based TCRdist between CDR3 peptides within each V-J. Welch's t-statistics and random forest reduced roughly 500 V-J features to roughly 13, which were used in a naive Bayes classifier (R e1071). The similarity between thyroid and blood repertoires was quantified using the Morisita-Horn index. TCRdb reprocessed the public reads (quality trimming at Q25 with fastp, clone calling with MiXCR) and kept in-frame beta chains. Rows are combined by CDR3 protein, so each entry shows the most common genes and DNA. V and J calls and clone size were set by TCRdb, not the authors. For this sample there are roughly 500,000 distinct CDR3 sequences; 35% to 50% appear just once. Around 44% of the sample goes to the ten largest clones.

Any patient with an uncontrolled infection, another autoimmune disease, pregnancy or lactation was excluded. Diagnoses relied on clinical symptoms, serum thyroxine and TRAb, thyroid ultrasound and orbital computed tomography. Total RNA was extracted using Trizol reagent, and RNA quality was assessed on an Agilent 2100 Bioanalyzer. Unmatched junction bases come to 4, with V trimmed by 4 bases and J by 8 bases. Counting both end residues, the CDR3 totals 13 amino acids. Only CDR3 DNA remains: 39 bases, in frame from the first base. As encoded in the germline V gene, CDR1 is SNHLY while CDR2 is FYNNEI. Comment on this clonotype: Its target antigen remains unknown. The conserved closing phenylalanine or tryptophan is absent in this CDR3, likely reflecting a read error.

Overall study outcomes, separate from this receptor: Most expanded thyroid clonotypes (frequency above 0.001) were also found in blood, which suggests that blood repertoires may mirror thyroid immune responses. Sample size was not statistically predetermined, and blinding of investigators to group allocation was not performed. In validation, the model predicted progression to ophthalmopathy a median of roughly 6.1 months before onset, with roughly 70% sensitivity and 72.22% specificity. Ophthalmopathy was separated from stable hyperthyroidism by a 13 V-J signature model, with around 90% sensitivity and approximately 84% specificity obtained in cross-validation and 80%/75% obtained in testing.

Sequences were obtained from peripheral blood or thyroid tissue (not recorded which). This TCR derives from an adult woman with Graves' disease, either hyperthyroidism or ophthalmopathy (not recorded which). The rearrangement joined TRBV2 to TRBJ1-3; 8 bases in the junction line up with TRBD1. The DNA is TGTGCCAGCAGTGGACAGGGGCGAGACACCATATATGTT. The encoded protein is CASSGQGRDTIYV.